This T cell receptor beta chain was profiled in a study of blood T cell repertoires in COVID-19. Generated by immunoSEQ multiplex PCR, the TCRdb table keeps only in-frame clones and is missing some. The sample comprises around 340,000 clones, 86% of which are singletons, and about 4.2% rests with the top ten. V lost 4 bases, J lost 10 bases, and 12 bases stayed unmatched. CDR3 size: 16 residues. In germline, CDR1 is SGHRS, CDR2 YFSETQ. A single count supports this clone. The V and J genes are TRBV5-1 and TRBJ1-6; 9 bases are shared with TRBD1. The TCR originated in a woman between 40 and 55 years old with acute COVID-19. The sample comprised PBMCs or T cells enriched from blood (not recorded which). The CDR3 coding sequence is TGCGCCAGCAGCGGGGGACAGGGTGCAAGTGGGTCACCCCTCCACTTT. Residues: CASSGGQGASGSPLHF.